This T cell receptor (beta chain) originates from a study of blood T cells in healthy people across ages. In the study overall: Through template switching, about one barcoded beta molecule was captured per two T cells, as measured in model experiments. Findings of the study overall: Investigators treated diversity estimates from one million T cells as underestimates.

Remarks on this clonotype: Antigen unknown.

Next came a second PCR, run for about 6 to 12 cycles, which used a sample-barcoded 5' primer along with a J-beta primer mix. The authors tagged each cDNA molecule using a template-switch adaptor with 12 random nucleotides. Each CDR3 protein is one row after TCRdb ran MiXCR on the 5' RACE reads. The profile covers roughly 1,800,000 distinct CDR3 sequences, with around half appearing a single time and over 2% taken by the ten largest. The CDR3 is 14 residues long. Germline CDR1 and CDR2: SQVTM and ANQGSEA. The V end lost 0 bases, the J end lost 7 bases, and 16 bases lay between the germline ends. This rearrangement joins TRBV29-1 to TRBJ2-7; D perhaps matches TRBD1 (6 bases). This sequence was found in a middle-aged woman in good health. The source material was blood. The chain's CDR3 is CSVEESGVVREQYF. The CDR3 DNA sequence: TGCAGCGTTGAAGAGTCAGGGGTCGTGAGGGAGCAGTACTTC.